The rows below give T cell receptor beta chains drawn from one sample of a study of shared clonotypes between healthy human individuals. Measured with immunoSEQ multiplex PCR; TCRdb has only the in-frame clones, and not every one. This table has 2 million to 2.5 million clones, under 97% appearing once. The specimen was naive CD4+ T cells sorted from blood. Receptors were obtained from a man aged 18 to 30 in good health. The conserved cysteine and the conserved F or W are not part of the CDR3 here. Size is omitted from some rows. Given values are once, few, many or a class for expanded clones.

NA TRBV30 AWSVKGQGFNEQF
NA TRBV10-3 AISSPGPNKGYGYT
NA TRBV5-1 ASSLLGRVGSEQY
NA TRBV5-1 ASSLDSGNRNEQY
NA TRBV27 ASSRGQAYEQY
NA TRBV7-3 ASSQAGGSYNEQF
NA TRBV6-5 ASSQGGGNIQY
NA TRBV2 ASIRGTANYEQY
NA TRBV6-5 ASSREEGGTF
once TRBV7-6 ASSLRREGGTDTQY
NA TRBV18 ASSPPGSGAYNEQF
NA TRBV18 ASSPDRQSGAF
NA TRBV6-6 ASSYSMGNGYT
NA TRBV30 AWSGDHSYEQY
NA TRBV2 ASRGQGLEQY
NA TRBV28 ASSAVNSPLH
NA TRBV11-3 ASSLDGTATDTQY
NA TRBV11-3 ASSLWTGDSYEQY
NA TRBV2 ASRRGQETQY
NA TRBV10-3 AISESAGGSYEQY
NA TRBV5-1 ASSLRDEQY
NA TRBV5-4 ASSTSRSTDTQY
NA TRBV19 ASSIVAEYGYT
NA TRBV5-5 ASSIAAGTASQETQY
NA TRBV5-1 ASSLVWGDTQY
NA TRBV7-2 ASSREEGNTGELF
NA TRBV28 ASSFSGSYYEQY
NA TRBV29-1 SVVSGTDTQY
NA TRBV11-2 ASSSAHLGGNTEAF
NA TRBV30 AWSVRRPGGNTIY
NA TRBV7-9 ASRPMQGAPYEQY
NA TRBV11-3 ASSDTSVADTQY
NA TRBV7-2 ASSLAPNREADGYT
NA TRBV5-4 ASSLVGAGNIQY
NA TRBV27 ASSLNGPNQPQH
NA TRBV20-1 SASGTGEQY
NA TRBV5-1 ASSMDGANEQF
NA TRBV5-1 ASSLMTAGTDTQY
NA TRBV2 ASSRERTGEDTQY
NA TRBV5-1 ASSLGHLLGEQY
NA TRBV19 ASSRSPPSTDTQY
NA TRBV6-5 ASSDRQGGGYT
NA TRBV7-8 ASLSVGTGQY
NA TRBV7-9 ASSSKSGTGELF
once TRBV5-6 ASSLMAYEQY
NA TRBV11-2 ASSLGTGQSSYEQY